These T cell receptor beta chains were read from a single sample in a study of CXCR3-negative and CXCR3-positive naive CD8 T cells. One entry per CDR3 protein, without DNA, is what TCRdb gives after re-calling the 5' RACE reads. Recorded for this sample: some 130,000 distinct CDR3 sequences. Material for sequencing was naive CXCR3- CD8+ T cells from blood. The origin of the receptors is a human donor in good health. Some clones in this sample may be carry-over from other donors' samples. The CDR3 runs from the conserved cysteine through the conserved F or W.

j_call v_call cdr3_aa
TRBJ1-5 TRBV27 CASSWGRGQPQHF
TRBJ2-1 TRBV6-6 CASSATGTPYNEQFF
TRBJ2-5 TRBV7-9 CASSQDQWETQYF
TRBJ2-2 TRBV12-3/TRBV12-4 CASSPIAGGPIGGGELFF
TRBJ1-1 TRBV12-3/TRBV12-4 CASSRDREFEAFF
TRBJ2-7 TRBV4-3 CASSGSGVRDEQYF
TRBJ1-6 TRBV6-2/TRBV6-3 CASRQERTDYNSPLHF
TRBJ1-1 TRBV27 CASSLSYGQENTEAFF
TRBJ1-4 TRBV2 CASSDGPNEKLFF
TRBJ2-5 TRBV12-3/TRBV12-4 CASSPTPGGRYF
TRBJ2-7 TRBV5-1 CASSLIWSGQSHYEQYF
TRBJ2-7 TRBV6-6 CASTFRDRSYEQYF
TRBJ2-7 TRBV7-9 CASSLPGARVEQYF
TRBJ2-5 TRBV28 CASSELLAGVVETQYF
TRBJ2-5 TRBV12-3/TRBV12-4 CASSPYQETQYF
TRBJ2-2 TRBV5-8 CASSLSVNLNTGELFF
TRBJ2-1 TRBV18 CASSPLAGVNNEQFF
TRBJ2-3 TRBV10-3 CAIRSSTDTQYF
TRBJ2-5 TRBV29-1 CSVEVPSVQETQYF
TRBJ2-7 TRBV5-4 CASSLARGPHEQYF
TRBJ2-1 TRBV7-3 CASSPLAGHMDEQFF
TRBJ2-7 TRBV15 CATSRDRGAQAEQYF
TRBJ2-7 TRBV5-4 CASSLDRVDYEQYF
TRBJ2-7 TRBV29-1 CSVEGPGQDYEQYF
TRBJ2-1 TRBV7-9 CASSLDSVLAGGKSYNEQFF
TRBJ2-1 TRBV29-1 CSVERQSNEQFF
TRBJ1-5 TRBV28 CASSYPLGQGSQPQHF
TRBJ2-2 TRBV29-1 CSGGQSPVGGELFF
TRBJ2-7 TRBV13 CASGSSSDYEQYF
TRBJ2-1 TRBV6-4 CASSTGTQGTYNEQFF
TRBJ1-4 TRBV4-1 CASSPAGTTLDEKLFF
TRBJ2-3 TRBV7-9 CASSFLDLSTDTQYF
TRBJ2-7 TRBV2 CASGGGAVTEQYF
TRBJ1-5 TRBV7-8 CASSSGQGDQPQHF
TRBJ2-7 TRBV20-1 CSARGRDRLYEQYF
TRBJ2-2 TRBV5-1 CASSLGTGDRVGNTGELFF
TRBJ2-1 TRBV29-1 CSVEGLIRGSYNEQFF
TRBJ1-5 TRBV7-9 CASSSTATGAFNQPQHF
TRBJ2-1 TRBV29-1 CSVEYGTSYNEQFF
TRBJ2-7 TRBV9 CASSGGTFSYEQYF
TRBJ2-5 TRBV29-1 CSVEVGLETQYF
TRBJ2-1 TRBV7-9 CASSSTTHYPRDRGDEQFF
TRBJ2-3 TRBV7-2 CASSSLAGATDTQYF
TRBJ2-2 TRBV7-9 CASSSGLADYTGELFF
TRBJ2-7 TRBV4-2 CASSQAGSYEQYF